A single sample gave rise to the 22 T cell receptor beta chains below, sequenced in a study of human T cells and chemical hapten exposure. Time point given: patch test 2, 6 weeks after DPC sensitization. Described treatment: therapeutic diphenylcyclopropenone sensitization with weekly scalp DPC. TCRdb used MiXCR to reprocess the RACE reads, holding one entry per CDR3 protein. The sample yields 100,000 or so distinct CDR3 sequences, 7.5% to 10% seen once. Sequences were derived from whole blood, sampled in connection with sensitization to the hapten diphenylcyclopropenone (DPC). Source of these receptors: a woman aged 40 to 50 with alopecia areata. Some clones in this sample may be carry-over from other donors' samples.

The J gene is TRBJ1-2, the V gene TRBV28; 9 bases line up with TRBD1. V lost 8 bases to trimming and J lost 3 bases; unmatched junction nucleotides: 10. The V gene's germline CDR1 is MDHEN and CDR2 SYDVKM. CDR3 length: 15 amino acids. The CDR3 spells CASHFRDRADYGYTF. CDR3 DNA: TGTGCCAGCCATTTCCGGGACAGGGCTGACTATGGCTACACCTTC.

This clonotype was seen a handful of times. J is TRBJ2-7 and V is TRBV7-2; TRBD2 matches 14 bases. The CDR3 runs 18 residues. The V gene end was trimmed by 4 bases and the J gene end by 4 bases; junction bases not matched to a gene: 12. The germline gives CDR1 SGHTA, CDR2 FQGNSA. DNA of the CDR3: TGTGCCAGCAGCTACCGGTCCGGGACTAGCGGGAGTATGTACGAGCAGTACTTC. Its protein product is CASSYRSGTSGSMYEQYF.

Many counts were recorded for this clonotype. The chain joins TRBV3-1 to TRBJ1-1, with 7 nucleotides matching TRBD1. Germline V CDR1 and CDR2: LGHDT, YNNKEL (reference sequence). V was clipped by 3 bases and J by 11 bases; unmatched bases: 9. The CDR3 is 13 amino acids. The CDR3 region is CASSQVGQQGAFF. The DNA of the CDR3 is TGTGCCAGCAGCCAGGTGGGACAGCAGGGCGCTTTCTTT.

This clonotype has more than one count but fewer than ten. V is TRBV7-2 and J is TRBJ2-1, with 12 bases aligning to TRBD2. The CDR3 length is 15 residues. Germline lookup yields CDR1 SGHTA and CDR2 FQGNSA. The junction had 6 bases not matched to a gene; V was cut back by 3 bases and J by 9 bases. CDR3 bases: TGTGCCAGCAGCTTCGGACTAGCGGGGCCTGGTGAGCAGTTCTTC. Its translation is CASSFGLAGPGEQFF.

This clonotype was seen more than once but under ten times. The chain is built from TRBV4-1 and TRBJ2-3; a possible D gene is TRBD1 (5 bases). Germline lookup yields CDR1 MGHRA and CDR2 YSYEKL. This CDR3 has 14 amino acids. With 0 bases removed from V and 4 bases from J, the gap between germline ends came to 8 bases. The CDR3 loop reads CASSQDQGADTQYF. DNA for the CDR3: TGCGCCAGCAGCCAAGATCAGGGTGCAGATACGCAGTATTTT.

As concerns this clonotype: A much bigger clone sits one base away, suggesting this may be a read error. The gene calls are TRBV7-3 and TRBJ2-3; D not resolved. V lost 2 bases and J 1 base, leaving 10 bases between the germline ends. Germline-derived CDR1 and CDR2 are SGHTA and FQGTGA. This CDR3 is built from 15 residues. The CDR3 spells CASSLWSDRTDTQYF. CDR3 in DNA: TGTGCCAGCAGCTTATGGTCGGACCGCACAGATACGCAGTATTTT. Full variable domain (outside the CDR3, taken from reference TRBV7-3 and TRBJ2-3): GAGVSQTPSNKVTEKGKYVELRCDPISGHTALYWYRQSLGQGPEFLIYFQGTGAADDSGLPNDRFFAVRPEGSVSTLKIQRTERGDSAVYLCASSLWSDRTDTQYFGPGTRLTVL.

This clonotype came up a few times. The chain couples TRBV28 to TRBJ2-7, with 7 bases matching TRBD1. J lost 0 bases, V lost 3 bases, and 14 bases had no gene match. Per the germline V gene, CDR1 is MDHEN and CDR2 is SYDVKM. The CDR3 is 18 amino acids. CDR3 residues: CASSFPPGTEDPSYEQYF. Written as DNA, the CDR3 is TGTGCCAGCAGTTTCCCCCCCGGGACAGAGGACCCCTCCTACGAGCAGTACTTC.

This clonotype was picked up many times. The CDR3 DNA sequence: TGTGCCAGCAGCGTCCGGGACTACAGCTATGGCTACACCTTC. The encoded protein is CASSVRDYSYGYTF. The chain uses TRBV9 and TRBJ1-2, with D maybe TRBD1 (5 bases). Germline V lookup: CDR1 SGDLS, CDR2 YYNGEE. V was clipped by 2 bases and J by 4 bases, with 12 bases between them. This CDR3 comprises 14 residues.

This clonotype was recorded at least ten times. The genes are TRBV29-1 and TRBJ2-7, with 10 bases identical to TRBD2. The V segment lost 4 bases and the J segment 6 bases; nucleotides outside the gene matches: 12. Germline V gene sequence: CDR1 SQVTM, CDR2 ANQGSEA. The CDR3 has 15 amino acids. CDR3 sequence: CSVGQYGTSVGEQYF. The CDR3 DNA sequence: TGCAGCGTTGGACAGTACGGGACTAGCGTGGGCGAGCAGTACTTC.

Ten or more counts support this clonotype. The chain links TRBV29-1 to TRBJ2-7; no clear D. The CDR3 spans 13 residues. Germline V gene data show CDR1 as SQVTM and CDR2 as ANQGSEA. The V and J ends lost 6 bases and 1 base respectively, with 13 bases between them. The CDR3 nucleotides read TGCAGCGTCAAGGACGGCAGATCCTACGAGCAGTACTTC. This codes for CSVKDGRSYEQYF.

About this clonotype: A much larger clone lies a single base off, so this may be a read error. V is TRBV29-1 and J is TRBJ2-5; D unresolved. CDR1 and CDR2 from the germline V gene are SQVTM and ANQGSEA. CDR3 size: 10 residues. V was cut by 5 bases and J by 10 bases, with 11 bases left in between. The CDR3 DNA reads as TGCAGCGTTAGGTCCAGTTTCCAGTACTTC. Translated, it gives CSVRSSFQYF.

V is TRBV28 and J is TRBJ2-7; D is unresolved. The CDR3 is made up of 13 amino acids. CDR1 and CDR2 (germline): MDHEN, SYDVKM. V shed 3 bases and J shed 1 base, with 7 bases lying between them. The CDR3 spells CASSFGRSYEQYF. CDR3 sequence (DNA): TGTGCCAGCAGTTTTGGACGATCCTACGAGCAGTACTTC.

In this sample, this clonotype turned up many times. J is TRBJ2-7 and V is TRBV20-1, with 9 bases identical to TRBD1. Germline V gene data show CDR1 as DFQATT and CDR2 as SNEGSKA (reference sequence). The V gene end was trimmed by 6 bases and the J gene end by 0 bases; junction bases not matched to a gene: 6. The CDR3 sequence is 14 residues long. Written as DNA, the CDR3 is TGCAGTGCGTACGGACAGGGGAACTCCTACGAGCAGTACTTC. Its protein is CSAYGQGNSYEQYF.

Ten or more counts support this clonotype. This chain connects TRBV7-9 to TRBJ1-4; 9 positions match TRBD1. Losses at the gene ends were 5 bases for V and 0 bases for J; bases not matched to a gene: 10. Germline V gene data show CDR1 as SEHNR and CDR2 as FQNEAQ (reference sequence). The CDR3 runs 18 residues. The CDR3 DNA follows: TGTGCCAGCAGCGTACAGGGGGCCAGCCGCGCAACTAATGAAAAACTGTTTTTT. As protein: CASSVQGASRATNEKLFF.

The chain recombines TRBV9 with TRBJ2-7; 8 bases align to TRBD2. The CDR3 runs 15 residues. CDR1 and CDR2 from the germline V gene are SGDLS and YYNGEE. Unmatched junction bases numbered 8, after V lost 0 bases and J lost 6 bases. Here the CDR3 reads CASSVGPGGTTEQYF. The CDR3 bases are TGTGCCAGCAGCGTAGGGCCGGGAGGGACGACCGAGCAGTACTTC.

This clonotype came up many times. This chain joins TRBV3-1 and TRBJ2-4, with 7 positions matching TRBD1. The V and J ends lost 2 bases and 7 bases, in that order; junction bases with no gene match: 8. Germline V gives CDR1 LGHDT, CDR2 YNNKEL (reference sequence). The CDR3 is made up of 15 amino acids. CDR3 DNA sequence: TGTGCCAGCAGCCAACTGCAGGGGGAGCTTAACATTCAGTACTTC. It translates to CASSQLQGELNIQYF.

This clonotype was seen at least ten times. This rearrangement joins TRBV28 to TRBJ2-2; D possibly corresponds to TRBD2 (5 bases). Germline-derived CDR1 and CDR2 are MDHEN and SYDVKM. V shed 2 bases and J shed 8 bases, with 6 bases lying between them. The CDR3 totals 12 residues. CDR3 bases: TGTGCCAGCAGTTTAAGGGAGGGGGAGCTGTTTTTT. It encodes CASSLREGELFF. The whole variable domain, remainder taken from reference TRBV28 and TRBJ2-2, is DVKVTQSSRYLVKRTGEKVFLECVQDMDHENMFWYRQDPGLGLRLIYFSYDVKMKEKGDIPEGYSVSREKKERFSLILESASTNQTSMYLCASSLREGELFFGEGSRLTVL.

The rearrangement uses TRBV9 and TRBJ1-3; D unclear. Per germline, CDR1 SGDLS and CDR2 YYNGEE. Trimming removed 0 bases from V and 0 bases from J, with 7 bases in between. This CDR3 is built from 15 residues. CDR3 sequence: CASSVDTNSGNTIYF. Here the CDR3 DNA reads TGTGCCAGCAGCGTAGACACGAACTCTGGAAACACCATATATTTT.

The CDR3 DNA follows: TGTGCCATCAGTGGTAGCGAATACGAGCAGTACTTC. This codes for CAISGSEYEQYF. This chain uses TRBV10-3 with TRBJ2-7; tentatively, D is TRBD2 (5 bases). Germline V CDR1 and CDR2: ENHRY, SYGVKD. Trimming took off 4 bases at V and 4 bases at J, with 8 bases between the two ends. The CDR3 runs to 12 residues.

In its sample, this clonotype was seen a few times. The J gene is TRBJ2-3, the V gene TRBV18, with D uncertain. Germline V gene lookup returns CDR1 KGHSH and CDR2 LQKENI. The CDR3 sequence is 15 residues long. Trimming took off 1 base at V and 0 bases at J, with 8 bases between the two ends. DNA for the CDR3: TGTGCCAGCTCACCACTTGACGGGAGCACAGATACGCAGTATTTT. It specifies CASSPLDGSTDTQYF. The full variable domain, with the rest looked up from reference TRBV18 and TRBJ2-3, is NAGVMQNPRHLVRRRGQEARLRCSPMKGHSHVYWYRQLPEEGLKFMVYLQKENIIDESGMPKERFSAEFPKEGPSILRIQQVVRGDSAAYFCASSPLDGSTDTQYFGPGTRLTVL.

This clonotype qualifies as medium-sized (0.01 to 0.1%). The CDR3 is CATSRDHSGANVLTF. CDR3 nucleotide sequence: TGTGCCACCAGCAGAGATCACTCTGGGGCCAACGTCCTGACTTTC. The chain couples TRBV15 to TRBJ2-6; D not certain. The CDR3 runs to 15 residues. V lost 0 bases and J 0 bases, leaving 3 bases between the germline ends. Germline CDR1 is LNHNV and CDR2 is YYDKDF (reference sequence).

This clonotype was seen at least ten times. V and J are TRBV6-6 and TRBJ1-2; no clear D. CDR3 size: 14 residues. Germline CDR1 is MNHNY and CDR2 is SVGAGI (reference sequence). V was clipped by 0 bases and J by 3 bases, with 8 bases between them. The CDR3 DNA is TGTGCCAGCAGTTACTCTCGCGGATACTATGGCTACACCTTC. Encoded protein: CASSYSRGYYGYTF.